What follows are 27 T cell receptor beta chains derived from one specimen sequenced in a study of identical twins. MiXCR was run by TCRdb on the 5' RACE reads, yielding one entry per CDR3 protein. The sample consists of a few hundred thousand distinct CDR3 sequences, more than 9% of them appearing once. Sequenced sample: memory T cells sorted from blood. These TCRs come from a man aged 50 or older in good health.

Only a few counts were recorded for this clonotype. Written as DNA, the CDR3 is TGTGCCAGCAGCCAAGATCAGTTTGTTTTGGACAGGAACACCGGGGAGCTGTTTTTT. It specifies CASSQDQFVLDRNTGELFF. This chain links TRBV4-2 with TRBJ2-2; D might be TRBD1 (6 bases). Between the trimmed V and J ends, which lost 0 bases and 1 base, there was a span of 18 bases. Germline V gives CDR1 LGHNA, CDR2 YNFKEQ. The CDR3 contains 19 residues.

Turning to this clonotype: Mismatch with germline at one junction end may stem from a read error. V is TRBV5-4 and J is TRBJ2-1; 10 bases agree with TRBD1. The CDR3 extends over 15 amino acids. CDR1 and CDR2 (germline): SGHNT, YYREEE (reference sequence). The CDR3 is CASSSRTGGANEQFF. CDR3 bases: TGTGCCAGTAGCTCTCGGACAGGGGGTGCGAATGAGCAGTTCTTC.

The rearrangement links TRBV20-1 to TRBJ2-4; TRBD2 is a possible D gene (6 bases). Germline-derived CDR1 and CDR2 are DFQATT and SNEGSKA (reference sequence). This CDR3 spans 13 amino acids. The chain's CDR3 is CSPAGLAKNIQYF. The CDR3 DNA reads as TGCAGCCCCGCGGGACTAGCCAAAAACATTCAGTACTTC.

J is TRBJ1-1 and V is TRBV29-1; tentative D call: TRBD1 (6 bases). Trimming took 7 bases from V and 6 from J, leaving 15 bases between them. The CDR3 loop spans 12 amino acids. CDR1 and CDR2 from the germline V gene are SQVTM and ANQGSEA. The CDR3 DNA reads as TGCAGCGCTGGGACGGGGGGCGCTGAAGCTTTCTTT. This gives the protein CSAGTGGAEAFF.

The V call is TRBV7-4, the J call TRBJ2-1; D call uncertain. There are 18 residues in the CDR3. CDR1 and CDR2 (germline): SGHVT, SQSDAQ. V was trimmed by 3 bases and J by 0 bases, leaving 18 bases between them. The DNA for the CDR3 is TGTGCCAGCAGCTTGGGCACGGCGTGGCGCCGCTCCTACAATGAGCAGTTCTTC. It codes for CASSLGTAWRRSYNEQFF.

The table lists this clonotype with many counts. The V and J genes are TRBV7-2 and TRBJ2-1; possible D gene TRBD2, 6 bases. CDR1 and CDR2 (germline): SGHTA, FQGNSA. The CDR3 runs 13 residues. V was shortened by 5 bases and J by 13 bases, with 18 bases between the two germline ends. This CDR3 is CASSPRTQRVQFF. In DNA, the CDR3 is TGTGCCAGCAGCCCAAGGACTCAGCGGGTACAGTTCTTC.

This clonotype was found a few times. This rearrangement joins TRBV6-1 to TRBJ2-2; tentatively, D is TRBD1 (6 bases). Germline assignment: CDR1 MNHNS and CDR2 SASEGT. V lost 7 bases to trimming and J lost 1 base, with 13 bases between them. The CDR3 extends over 15 amino acids. The CDR3 is CASTPQGQNTGELFF. The CDR3 nucleotides read TGTGCCAGCACCCCCCAGGGGCAGAACACCGGGGAGCTGTTTTTT.

The J gene is TRBJ2-2, the V gene TRBV20-1, with 11 bases matching TRBD1. The germline CDR1 and CDR2 sequences are DFQATT and SNEGSKA (reference sequence). The CDR3 consists of 15 residues. V trimming: 5 bases; J trimming: 7 bases; junction bases outside the gene matches: 9. This chain's CDR3 is CSALYGQGAGGELFF. In DNA form, the CDR3 reads TGCAGTGCTCTTTACGGACAGGGGGCAGGCGGGGAGCTGTTTTTT.

This clonotype was seen only a few times. The gene calls are TRBV12-3 or TRBV12-4 and TRBJ2-6; D is unresolved. CDR3 size: 16 residues. The ends were cut back, 6 bases at V and 1 base at J, with 13 bases in the middle. This CDR3 reads CASSPGRQSGANVLTF. In nucleotides, the CDR3 is TGTGCCAGCAGCCCTGGACGGCAGTCTGGGGCCAACGTCCTGACTTTC.

This clonotype was seen at least ten times. V gene TRBV3-1 combines with J gene TRBJ2-1; 7 bases line up with TRBD2. There are 16 residues in the CDR3. V lost 0 bases to trimming and J lost 2 bases; unmatched junction nucleotides: 4. Germline V gene lookup returns CDR1 LGHDT and CDR2 YNNKEL (reference sequence). This chain's CDR3 is CASSQDPLAAYNEQFF. CDR3 in DNA: TGTGCCAGCAGCCAAGATCCCCTAGCGGCCTACAATGAGCAGTTCTTC.

The chain combines TRBV4-1 with TRBJ2-6, with D maybe TRBD2 (5 bases). This CDR3 has 14 amino acids. Germline V gives CDR1 MGHRA, CDR2 YSYEKL. Between the trimmed V and J ends, which lost 6 bases and 2 bases, there was a span of 8 bases. CDR3 DNA: TGCGCCAGCAGTCGAGGGACTGGGGCCAACGTCCTGACTTTC. It yields the protein CASSRGTGANVLTF.

CDR3 nucleotide sequence: TGCGCCAGCAGCTCTAGTGGGAAACGACCGCGCACAGATACGCAGTATTTT. Protein sequence: CASSSSGKRPRTDTQYF. The chain carries TRBV5-1 and TRBJ2-3; D gene unclear. Looked up from germline, CDR1 is SGHRS and CDR2 is YFSETQ. V shed 3 bases and J shed 1 base, with 18 bases lying between them. The CDR3 is 17 amino acids.

This clonotype was counted ten times or more. The V gene is TRBV24-1, the J gene TRBJ1-1; a possible D gene is TRBD1 (5 bases). V lost 9 bases, J lost 1 base, and 14 bases lay in between. The CDR3 has 14 residues. The germline gives CDR1 KGHDR, CDR2 SFDVKD. Here the CDR3 reads CATSRDGTNTEAFF. The CDR3, as DNA: TGTGCCACCTCACGGGACGGAACGAACACTGAAGCTTTCTTT.

This clonotype was seen many times. This sequence joins TRBV28 and TRBJ2-7; TRBD1 matches at 8 bases. The CDR3 totals 13 residues. J was trimmed by 6 bases and V by 5 bases; bases with no gene match: 6. Germline CDR1 and CDR2: MDHEN and SYDVKM. CDR3 region: CASSPADRGEQYF. The CDR3 bases are TGTGCCAGCAGTCCGGCAGACAGGGGCGAGCAGTACTTC.

This clonotype was observed many times. V and J are TRBV11-2 and TRBJ2-7; a possible D gene is TRBD2 (6 bases). V lost 6 bases and J 4 bases, leaving 28 bases between the germline ends. Per the germline V gene, CDR1 is SGHAT and CDR2 is FQNNGV. The CDR3 runs 18 residues. CDR3 in amino acids: CASRVHPSAGRRFYEQYF. The CDR3 region has the DNA TGTGCCAGCAGAGTTCATCCGTCGGCGGGGAGGCGATTTTACGAGCAGTACTTC.

This clonotype was observed a few times. The rearrangement joins TRBV7-2 to TRBJ1-2; TRBD1 matches 7 bases. The junction had 14 bases not matched to a gene; V was cut back by 5 bases and J by 2 bases. CDR1 is SGHTA and CDR2 is FQGNSA in the germline V gene. The CDR3 totals 17 residues. DNA for the CDR3: TGTGCCAGCAGCCAGGTTCCGGGACAGATTGCCAACTATGGCTACACCTTC. This encodes CASSQVPGQIANYGYTF.

V and J are TRBV11-3 and TRBJ2-1, with 10 bases fitting TRBD1. The CDR3 sequence is 13 residues long. Per germline, CDR1 SGHNT and CDR2 YENEEA. J gave up 9 bases and V 5 bases, and 4 bases lay outside the gene matches. The CDR3 sequence: CASSVTGGSEQFF. The CDR3 DNA reads as TGTGCCAGCAGCGTGACAGGGGGCAGTGAGCAGTTCTTC.

Many counts were recorded for this clonotype. The rearrangement joins TRBV7-2 to TRBJ2-7; TRBD2 matches at 7 bases. J lost 2 bases, V lost 4 bases, and 5 bases had no gene match. The CDR3 runs to 14 residues. Germline V lookup: CDR1 SGHTA, CDR2 FQGNSA. The CDR3 region is CASSSLADPYEQYF. As DNA, the CDR3 is TGTGCCAGCAGCTCCCTAGCGGATCCCTACGAGCAGTACTTC.

A few counts support this clonotype. The genes are TRBV10-3 and TRBJ1-2; no clear D gene. The CDR3 runs to 13 residues. Germline loops: CDR1 ENHRY, CDR2 SYGVKD. V lost 10 bases, J lost 2 bases, and 14 bases lay in between. Written as DNA, the CDR3 is TGTGCCACCAGCCCGGAAGGGAACTATGGCTACACCTTC. It specifies CATSPEGNYGYTF.

The chain employs TRBV25-1 and TRBJ2-3; D possibly matches TRBD1 or TRBD2 (5 bases each). Per the germline V gene, CDR1 is MGHDK and CDR2 is SYGVNS. This CDR3 comprises 12 residues. V lost 4 bases, J lost 9 bases, and 11 bases lay in between. The CDR3 here is CASSVGVGTQYF. The CDR3 nucleotides read TGTGCCAGCAGTGTGGGGGTCGGCACGCAGTATTTT.

There are a few counts of this clonotype. This chain joins TRBV29-1 and TRBJ2-7, with a tentative D call TRBD1 (6 bases). Trimming shortened V by 7 bases and J by 6 bases, and 19 bases separated the two germline ends. There are 13 residues in the CDR3. Germline V gene sequence: CDR1 SQVTM, CDR2 ANQGSEA. The CDR3 protein is CSARTGFNSEQYF. DNA for the CDR3: TGCAGCGCCCGAACAGGGTTCAATAGCGAGCAGTACTTC.

This clonotype was recorded a few times. CDR3 in amino acids: CASSPGQGTSYEQYF. In DNA, the CDR3 is TGTGCCAGCAGCCCGGGACAGGGGACCTCCTACGAGCAGTACTTC. V usage is TRBV7-9 and J usage is TRBJ2-7; 10 bases are shared with TRBD1. The junction had 4 bases not matched to a gene; V was cut back by 5 bases and J by 0 bases. Germline V gene data show CDR1 as SEHNR and CDR2 as FQNEAQ (reference sequence). The CDR3 has 15 residues.

This clonotype occurred many times. V usage is TRBV7-2 and J usage is TRBJ2-7; 12 bases fit TRBD2. With V trimmed by 4 bases and J by 5 bases, 6 bases remained unmatched. This CDR3 spans 15 amino acids. CDR1 SGHTA and CDR2 FQGNSA come from the germline V gene. In nucleotides, the CDR3 is TGTGCCAGCAGCTCTAGGCTAGCGGGAGGGAACGAGCAGTACTTC. The encoded protein is CASSSRLAGGNEQYF. Variable domain in full (rest from reference TRBV7-2 and TRBJ2-7): GAGVSQSPSNKVTEKGKDVELRCDPISGHTALYWYRQSLGQGLEFLIYFQGNSAPDKSGLPSDRFSAERTGGSVSTLTIQRTQQEDSAVYLCASSSRLAGGNEQYFGPGTRLTVT.

This clonotype was counted at least ten times. This chain uses TRBV6-1 with TRBJ2-7; D gene uncertain. Per germline, CDR1 MNHNS and CDR2 SASEGT. The CDR3 is 14 amino acids. V was cut by 4 bases and J by 0 bases, with 10 bases left in between. CDR3 sequence (DNA): TGTGCCAGCAGTGGGACCGAGAGCTCCTACGAGCAGTACTTC. Translating it yields CASSGTESSYEQYF.

In this sample, this clonotype turned up many times. This chain links TRBV28 with TRBJ2-7; TRBD1 aligns across 7 bases. Germline values: CDR1 MDHEN, CDR2 SYDVKM. The CDR3 contains 15 residues. Trimming took 1 base from V and 5 from J; bases not matched to a gene: 8. The CDR3 bases are TGTGCCAGCAGTTTATATGCAGGGGGTAGCAACGAGCAGTACTTC. Amino acid sequence: CASSLYAGGSNEQYF.

This clonotype was seen a handful of times. The V call is TRBV29-1, the J call TRBJ1-1; 7 bases line up with TRBD1. Germline-derived CDR1 and CDR2 are SQVTM and ANQGSEA. The CDR3 length is 14 residues. V was pared by 5 bases and J by 1 base, with 7 bases of the junction left unmatched. The DNA of the CDR3 is TGCAGCGTTTCCGAGGGGGCTCGGAACACTGAAGCTTTCTTT. Its translation is CSVSEGARNTEAFF.

This clonotype appeared a few times. The chain uses TRBV19 and TRBJ2-7, with D perhaps TRBD2 (6 bases). Deletions cut 7 bases from V and 2 bases from J, with 18 bases between. The V gene's germline CDR1 is LNHDA and CDR2 SQIVND (reference sequence). The CDR3 covers 15 residues. The CDR3 bases are TGTGCCAGTACCCCAACCTGGGGAGGTACCTACGAGCAGTACTTC. Translation: CASTPTWGGTYEQYF.